Below, 28 T cell receptor beta chains from the same sample are listed, as sequenced in a study of T-cell memory formation after mild COVID-19. TCRdb redid the calling of the 5' RACE reads with MiXCR, one entry per CDR3 protein. In the table there are 170,000 or so distinct CDR3 sequences, about 28% of which are singletons. What was sequenced was PBMCs or a T cell subset sorted from them (not recorded which). Every receptor here comes from an adult woman who had mild COVID-19 (a few samples of this study predate the infection). Cell type and time point are not known.

The rearrangement uses TRBV30 and TRBJ2-3, with 7 positions matching TRBD1. The CDR3 is made up of 14 amino acids. Germline CDR1 is GTSNPN and CDR2 is SVGIG (reference sequence). The J segment lost 2 bases and the V segment lost 4 bases, leaving 6 bases of the junction unmatched. The CDR3 loop is CAWTDGQVTDTQYF. The CDR3 nucleotides are TGTGCCTGGACCGACGGACAGGTCACAGATACGCAGTATTTT.

CDR3 DNA: TGCGCCAGCAGCCCTCTGATCGGGACAGGGTCCTACGAGCAGTACTTC. Residues: CASSPLIGTGSYEQYF. V and J are TRBV5-1 and TRBJ2-7; the match to TRBD1 covers 9 bases. This CDR3 has 16 residues. Trimming took 4 bases from V and 1 from J; bases not matched to a gene: 9. CDR1 SGHRS and CDR2 YFSETQ come from the germline V gene. Filled out from reference TRBV5-1 and TRBJ2-7, the complete variable domain reads KAGVTQTPRYLIKTRGQQVTLSCSPISGHRSVSWYQQTPGQGLQFLFEYFSETQRNKGNFPGRFSGRQFSNSRSEMNVSTLELGDSALYLCASSPLIGTGSYEQYFGPGTRLTVT.

CDR3 in DNA: TGTGCCAGCAGTTTTTTAGGACAGGGTGCTTTCTTT. Protein product: CASSFLGQGAFF. The chain uses TRBV28 and TRBJ1-1; TRBD1 matches 8 bases. This CDR3 spans 12 amino acids. The germline V gene has CDR1 MDHEN and CDR2 SYDVKM. V gave up 3 bases and J gave up 11 bases; unmatched junction bases: 5.

This chain joins TRBV19 and TRBJ2-7, with D perhaps TRBD2 (6 bases). The germline V and J ends were trimmed by 5 bases and 3 bases, with 14 bases remaining between them. CDR1 and CDR2 (germline): LNHDA, SQIVND (reference sequence). The CDR3 consists of 14 residues. CDR3 loop: CASSGMAGNYEQYF. As DNA, the CDR3 is TGTGCCAGTAGTGGAATGGCGGGAAACTACGAGCAGTACTTC.

The table lists this clonotype with a few counts. This chain uses TRBV29-1 with TRBJ2-1; no clear D gene. In germline, CDR1 is SQVTM, CDR2 ANQGSEA. V dropped 2 bases and J dropped 2 bases, with 7 bases sitting between them. The CDR3 length is 13 residues. The CDR3 nucleotides are TGCAGCGTTGAACCGATTACCTACAATGAGCAGTTCTTC. This encodes CSVEPITYNEQFF.

The chain couples TRBV5-1 to TRBJ1-2; 8 positions agree with TRBD1. Germline V gene lookup returns CDR1 SGHRS and CDR2 YFSETQ. This CDR3 region has 13 residues. The J segment lost 8 bases and the V segment lost 8 bases, leaving 11 bases of the junction unmatched. As DNA, the CDR3 is TGCGCCAGTTCACGACAGGGGAGGGTCGGCTACACCTTC. As protein: CASSRQGRVGYTF.

This clonotype was seen a handful of times. J is TRBJ1-1 and V is TRBV5-1; D possibly corresponds to TRBD1 (5 bases). Trimming left V 4 bases short and J 2 bases short, with 12 bases between. The CDR3 runs 14 residues. Germline V gene lookup returns CDR1 SGHRS and CDR2 YFSETQ. The CDR3 DNA reads TGCGCCAGCAGCGTGACAGCTGGCAACACTGAAGCTTTCTTT. Amino acid sequence: CASSVTAGNTEAFF.

This clonotype was recorded a few times. The chain links TRBV5-1 to TRBJ1-1; possibly TRBD1 for D (6 bases). The length of the CDR3 is 14 residues. Trimming cost V 0 bases and J 6 bases, with 12 bases left between them. In germline, CDR1 is SGHRS, CDR2 YFSETQ. This CDR3 reads CASSLARGRSEAFF. As DNA, the CDR3 is TGCGCCAGCAGCTTGGCGAGGGGGAGGTCTGAAGCTTTCTTT.

This clonotype was counted between two and nine times. This sequence joins TRBV25-1 and TRBJ2-7; 13 bases line up with TRBD2. The CDR3 has 15 residues. The trim removed 4 bases at V and 5 bases at J, leaving 5 bases unmatched. CDR1 and CDR2 (germline): MGHDK, SYGVNS. The CDR3 is CASSGGLAGLDEQYF. For the CDR3, the DNA is TGTGCCAGCAGTGGGGGACTAGCGGGACTGGACGAGCAGTACTTC.

The table lists this clonotype with a few counts. This chain connects TRBV30 to TRBJ2-5, with 8 bases lining up with TRBD1. The germline gives CDR1 GTSNPN, CDR2 SVGIG (reference sequence). V lost 2 bases and J lost 1; bases outside the gene matches: 0. The CDR3 covers 13 residues. The CDR3 reads CAWSQGAQETQYF. The CDR3, as DNA: TGTGCCTGGAGTCAGGGGGCCCAAGAGACCCAGTACTTC.

The gene calls are TRBV5-1 and TRBJ1-4; the D gene is possibly TRBD1 (5 bases). The germline CDR1 and CDR2 sequences are SGHRS and YFSETQ. V lost 4 bases to trimming and J lost 5 bases, with 15 bases between them. The CDR3 sequence is 15 residues long. The CDR3 here is CASSLTGPMNEKLFF. The CDR3 DNA sequence: TGCGCCAGCAGCCTAACGGGACCGATGAATGAAAAACTGTTTTTT.

This chain links TRBV11-2 with TRBJ2-3; the D is unclear. Germline CDR1 SGHAT, CDR2 FQNNGV. The V and J ends lost 4 bases and 4 bases respectively, with 15 bases between them. The CDR3 consists of 15 residues. The chain's CDR3 is CASSSPAEFADTQYF. CDR3 sequence (DNA): TGTGCCAGCAGCTCCCCCGCGGAGTTCGCAGATACGCAGTATTTT. The variable domain in full, with the rest retrieved from reference TRBV11-2 and TRBJ2-3, is EAGVAQSPRYKIIEKRQSVAFWCNPISGHATLYWYQQILGQGPKLLIQFQNNGVVDDSQLPKDRFSAERLKGVDSTLKIQPAKLEDSAVYLCASSSPAEFADTQYFGPGTRLTVL.

The rearrangement links TRBV7-6 to TRBJ1-5, with no clear D. The CDR3 is 15 amino acids. The V gene's germline CDR1 is SGHVS and CDR2 FNYEAQ. Deletions cut 3 bases from V and 5 bases from J, with 14 bases between. CDR3 loop: CASSLTGKVDQPQHF. CDR3 coding DNA: TGTGCCAGCAGCTTGACGGGGAAGGTGGATCAGCCCCAGCATTTT.

The chain combines TRBV5-1 with TRBJ1-6, with unresolved D. Per the germline V gene, CDR1 is SGHRS and CDR2 is YFSETQ. The CDR3 totals 16 residues. V lost 4 bases to trimming and J lost 7 bases, with 18 bases between them. In DNA form, the CDR3 reads TGCGCCAGCAGCCCCCGAATAGGAATGGAAAATTCACCCCTCCACTTT. Amino acid sequence: CASSPRIGMENSPLHF.

The CDR3 DNA is TGTGCCACCAGCTCAGATACCTCGAAGTTGAACACTGAAGCTTTCTTT. Amino acids: CATSSDTSKLNTEAFF. The genes are TRBV15 and TRBJ1-1, with D hard to call. Trimming pared 5 bases from V and 0 bases from J, leaving 16 bases between. This CDR3 is 16 amino acids long. Germline V gene data show CDR1 as LNHNV and CDR2 as YYDKDF (reference sequence).

This clonotype was counted only a few times. The rearrangement joins TRBV24-1 to TRBJ2-1; 8 nucleotides agree with TRBD2. Germline values: CDR1 KGHDR, CDR2 SFDVKD. V trimming: 4 bases; J trimming: 8 bases; junction bases outside the gene matches: 9. The CDR3 length is 15 residues. CDR3 DNA: TGTGCCACCAGTGACTTAGGACTAGCAAGCCATGAGCAGTTCTTC. Its translation: CATSDLGLASHEQFF.

The V and J genes are TRBV10-3 and TRBJ1-2; D remains unclear. The V end lost 4 bases, the J end lost 2 bases, and 5 bases lay between the germline ends. The CDR3 is 12 amino acids. CDR1 ENHRY and CDR2 SYGVKD come from the germline V gene. The CDR3 loop is CAISGQNYGYTF. The DNA for the CDR3 is TGTGCCATCAGTGGGCAGAACTATGGCTACACCTTC.

This clonotype was seen at least ten times. The V gene is TRBV3-1, the J gene TRBJ2-7, with TRBD1 as a possible D gene (5 bases). Trimming cost V 3 bases and J 2 bases, with 8 bases left between them. Germline values: CDR1 LGHDT, CDR2 YNNKEL (reference sequence). The length of the CDR3 is 13 residues. DNA for the CDR3: TGTGCCAGCAGCCAGGGGCACACCTACGAGCAGTACTTC. Its translation: CASSQGHTYEQYF.

In its sample, this clonotype was seen a few times. J is TRBJ2-5 and V is TRBV2; TRBD2 might be the D (6 bases). CDR1 and CDR2 from the germline V gene are SNHLY and FYNNEI. The CDR3 has 14 residues. Trimming shortened V by 7 bases and J by 4 bases, and 16 bases separated the two germline ends. The chain's CDR3 is CASTARRGRETQYF. The CDR3 DNA reads as TGTGCCAGCACCGCCAGGCGGGGCCGAGAGACCCAGTACTTC.

The gene calls are TRBV10-3 and TRBJ2-5, with 8 nucleotides matching TRBD2. Germline values: CDR1 ENHRY, CDR2 SYGVKD. The V and J ends lost 11 bases and 4 bases, in that order; junction bases with no gene match: 12. The CDR3 covers 14 residues. The CDR3 here is CALARGGSTETQYF. The CDR3, as DNA: TGTGCCCTGGCACGGGGGGGCTCGACAGAGACCCAGTACTTC.

The chain joins TRBV10-3 to TRBJ1-1; 7 bases are shared with TRBD1. In germline, CDR1 is ENHRY, CDR2 SYGVKD. V gave up 6 bases and J gave up 1 base; unmatched junction bases: 5. This CDR3 has 14 amino acids. In DNA form, the CDR3 reads TGTGCCATCAGCCTCGACAGGGCGAACACTGAAGCTTTCTTT. The encoded protein is CAISLDRANTEAFF.

This clonotype was picked up a small number of times. The chain is built from TRBV29-1 and TRBJ1-5, with D maybe TRBD1 (5 bases). CDR3 length: 13 residues. Trimming shortened V by 6 bases and J by 4 bases, and 13 bases separated the two germline ends. CDR1 and CDR2 (germline): SQVTM, ANQGSEA. For the CDR3, the DNA is TGCAGCGTCGCCCGGGACGATAATCAGCCCCAGCATTTT. Protein: CSVARDDNQPQHF. Using reference TRBV29-1 and TRBJ1-5 for the parts outside the CDR3, the full variable domain is SAVISQKPSRDICQRGTSLTIQCQVDSQVTMMFWYRQQPGQSLTLIATANQGSEATYESGFVIDKFPISRPNLTFSTLTVSNMSPEDSSIYLCSVARDDNQPQHFGDGTRLSIL.

The chain combines TRBV11-2 with TRBJ2-5, with D possibly called TRBD1 or TRBD2 (5 bases each). Trimming left V 5 bases short and J 5 bases short, with 15 bases between. Germline assignment: CDR1 SGHAT and CDR2 FQNNGV. The CDR3 has 14 amino acids. Here the CDR3 DNA reads TGTGCCAGCAGCCGGGGCGGTGGTACGGAGACCCAGTACTTC. Amino acids: CASSRGGGTETQYF.

The V and J genes are TRBV6-2 or TRBV6-3 and TRBJ2-1; 7 bases agree with TRBD1. This CDR3 region has 18 residues. Germline CDR1 is MNHEY and CDR2 is SVGEGT. The ends lost 2 bases at V and 0 bases at J; junction bases unmatched: 10. The CDR3 spells CASSYTAGGPSSYNEQFF. The CDR3 DNA reads TGTGCCAGCAGTTACACCGCAGGGGGTCCGAGCTCCTACAATGAGCAGTTCTTC.

This clonotype has more than one count but fewer than ten. The chain combines TRBV7-9 with TRBJ2-5; D not resolved. CDR3 length: 14 residues. The V gene lost 5 bases and the J gene lost 5 bases, with 15 bases spanning the gap. The germline V gene encodes CDR1 SEHNR and CDR2 FQNEAQ (reference sequence). The CDR3 region has the DNA TGTGCCAGCAGCCACGACACAGAGAGGGAGACCCAGTACTTC. Protein: CASSHDTERETQYF.

The chain is built from TRBV11-2 and TRBJ2-7; TRBD2 is a possible D gene (5 bases). Germline-derived CDR1 and CDR2 are SGHAT and FQNNGV. This CDR3 has 19 amino acids. With 5 bases removed from V and 0 bases from J, the gap between germline ends came to 26 bases. The CDR3 DNA reads as TGTGCCAGCAGCACTGGGCCGGGGTTGCGGACTCGGAGCTCCTACGAGCAGTACTTC. Translated: CASSTGPGLRTRSSYEQYF.

V usage is TRBV20-1 and J usage is TRBJ2-5; 9 bases are a match to TRBD2. The CDR3 contains 12 residues. The trim removed 4 bases at V and 5 bases at J, leaving 2 bases unmatched. The germline CDR1 and CDR2 sequences are DFQATT and SNEGSKA (reference sequence). The CDR3 is CSANLAGETQYF. As DNA, the CDR3 is TGCAGTGCTAACCTAGCGGGGGAGACCCAGTACTTC.

In the case of this clonotype: This may come from a read error, since a much larger clone is one base off. This sequence joins TRBV6-5 and TRBJ1-1; maybe TRBD1 (6 bases). The CDR3 runs 17 residues. The V gene's germline CDR1 is MNHEY and CDR2 SVGAGI. The CDR3 reads CASSTAKGGRGDTGAFF. In DNA form, the CDR3 reads TGTGCCAGCAGTACGGCTAAGGGGGGGAGAGGCGACACTGGAGCTTTCTTT.